Listed below are T cell receptor beta chains from one sample, sequenced in a study of blood T cell repertoires in COVID-19. Sequencing used immunoSEQ multiplex PCR; TCRdb keeps in-frame clones, though not all of them. The sample includes over 250,000 clones, around 90% seen only once; the top ten take around 2.9%. Sequencing used PBMCs or T cells enriched from blood (not recorded which). Receptors were obtained from a woman aged 45-65 years who had recovered from COVID-19. Both conserved end residues are part of each CDR3. Each record gives: V gene, J gene, D gene, CDR3 DNA, CDR3 protein. The D gene is left open where the match is weak.

TRBV6-5	TRBJ2-3	-	TGTGCCAGCAGGTTAGGAGGCAGCACAGATACGCAGTATTTT	CASRLGGSTDTQYF
TRBV28	TRBJ2-4	-	TGTGCCAGCAGTTTGCGGGGACCGACAAACATTCAGTACTTC	CASSLRGPTNIQYF
TRBV5-5	TRBJ2-7	TRBD1	TGTGCCAGCAGATTGGAGGTGTGGGGACAGGGCGCCTACGAGCAGTACTTC	CASRLEVWGQGAYEQYF
TRBV21-1	TRBJ2-7	-	TGTGCCAGCAGCCCTAGCCGCGGACTAGCGGGAGGGCCGAGGGACGAGCAGTACTTC	CASSPSRGLAGGPRDEQYF
TRBV6-5	TRBJ1-5	TRBD1	TGTGCCAGCAGACCCGGGACAGGGATTCAGCCCCAGCATTTT	CASRPGTGIQPQHF
TRBV19	TRBJ1-1	-	TGTGCCAGTAGTATGGGCACAGGGCGTTTGAGGACTGAAGCTTTCTTT	CASSMGTGRLRTEAFF
TRBV5-4	TRBJ2-7	-	TGTGCCAGCAGCGTAGACTTCTACGAGCAGTACTTC	CASSVDFYEQYF
TRBV19	TRBJ2-5	-	TGTGCCAGTAGTGCCTCGGGGCAGGGGAAAGAGACCCAGTACTTC	CASSASGQGKETQYF
TRBV6-5	TRBJ1-2	TRBD1	TGTGCCAGCAGTTTGAACTACAGGGGGGTTGGCTACACCTTC	CASSLNYRGVGYTF
TRBV7-9	TRBJ1-2	-	TGTGCCAGCATTACAGGGTACGGTGGCTACACCTTC	CASITGYGGYTF
TRBV3-1/TRBV3-2	TRBJ2-1	-	TGTGCCAGCAGCCAAAACTCGGACTCGAATGAGCAGTTCTTC	CASSQNSDSNEQFF
TRBV18	TRBJ2-5	TRBD1	TGTGCCAGCTCACGGACAGGACAAGAGACCCAGTACTTC	CASSRTGQETQYF
TRBV7-3	TRBJ2-1	TRBD2	TGTGCCAGCAGCCGTCTTAGCGGGGAGCAGTTCTTC	CASSRLSGEQFF
TRBV7-9	TRBJ1-6	TRBD1	TGTGCCAGCAGCTTTGGGGACAGGGACTCACCCCTCCACTTT	CASSFGDRDSPLHF
TRBV11-2	TRBJ2-1	TRBD2	TGTGCCAGCAGCTTTCCAGCGGGAAATGAGCAGTTCTTC	CASSFPAGNEQFF
TRBV6-5	TRBJ1-1	-	TGTGCCAGCGGAAGGGGTTCGACAACTGAAGCTTTCTTT	CASGRGSTTEAFF
TRBV18	TRBJ1-2	TRBD1	TGTGCCAGCTCAGTAACCGGGACAGGGGGAGATGGCTACACCTTC	CASSVTGTGGDGYTF
TRBV19	TRBJ2-5	TRBD2	TGTGCCAGTAGTATACGAACTAGCGTACAAGAGACCCAGTACTTC	CASSIRTSVQETQYF
TRBV2	TRBJ2-3	-	TGTGCCAGCAGTGTAGAGGGGGCAGATACGCAGTATTTT	CASSVEGADTQYF
TRBV7-2	TRBJ2-5	TRBD2	TGTGCCAGCAGCCCTAGCCTTAGCGGGAGTTCCAAGACCCAGTACTTC	CASSPSLSGSSKTQYF
TRBV5-4	TRBJ1-2	TRBD1	TGTGCCAGCAGGCCTGGGGGACAGGTGCCCTATGGCTACACCTTC	CASRPGGQVPYGYTF